These 32 T cell receptor beta chains originate from one sample sequenced in a study of blood T cells in healthy people across ages. Using a J-beta primer mix together with a sample-barcoded 5' primer, a second PCR was run for about 7 to 12 cycles. TCRdb reprocessed the 5' RACE reads with MiXCR, giving one entry per CDR3 protein. This sample has about a million distinct CDR3 sequences, with approximately 50% found just once. Sequencing was done on a sample of blood. The receptors stem from a woman aged 60-75 years in good health.

V usage is TRBV20-1 and J usage is TRBJ2-3; TRBD2 matches at 7 bases. Trimming removed 3 bases from V and 3 bases from J; junction bases left unmatched: 6. The CDR3 runs to 14 residues. CDR1 and CDR2 from the germline V gene are DFQATT and SNEGSKA (reference sequence). This CDR3 is CSASRSGITDTQYF. The CDR3 DNA reads as TGCAGTGCTAGTCGGAGCGGGATAACAGATACGCAGTATTTT.

This clonotype appeared a few times. This chain joins TRBV10-1 and TRBJ2-3; D is possibly TRBD2 (5 bases). Germline V lookup: CDR1 WNHNN, CDR2 SYGVQD (reference sequence). V gave up 4 bases and J gave up 5 bases, with 10 bases separating them. The CDR3 is 13 residues long. This CDR3 reads CASSGSSQDTQYF. In DNA form, the CDR3 reads TGCGCCAGCAGTGGGTCTAGCCAAGATACGCAGTATTTT.

This clonotype came up many times. V and J are TRBV12-3 or TRBV12-4 and TRBJ2-3; 7 nucleotides line up with TRBD2. CDR3 length equals 15 residues. With 5 bases clipped from V and 0 bases from J, the junction kept 5 bases outside the gene matches. The CDR3 DNA reads as TGTGCCAGCAGTAGCCGGGAGGTTAGCACAGATACGCAGTATTTT. Translation: CASSSREVSTDTQYF.

The V call is TRBV27, the J call TRBJ2-3, with 8 bases lining up with TRBD2. Germline values: CDR1 MNHEY, CDR2 SMNVEV (reference sequence). The CDR3 loop spans 14 amino acids. After removal of 6 bases from V and 6 bases from J, the junction contained 8 bases not matched to a gene. The CDR3 loop reads CASRVSSGSDTQYF. The CDR3 DNA follows: TGTGCCAGCAGGGTTTCGAGCGGGAGTGATACGCAGTATTTT.

The chain is built from TRBV6-5 and TRBJ2-1, with 7 positions matching TRBD2. CDR1 is MNHEY and CDR2 is SVGAGI in the germline V gene. V shed 0 bases and J 6 bases; nucleotides not matched to a gene: 11. The CDR3 is 17 residues long. The CDR3 protein is CASSYSRRGGFGNEQFF. CDR3 DNA sequence: TGTGCCAGCAGTTACTCGAGAAGGGGAGGGTTTGGCAATGAGCAGTTCTTC.

In its sample, this clonotype was seen a few times. This chain uses TRBV27 with TRBJ2-7; 12 nucleotides align to TRBD1. The CDR3 sequence is 17 residues long. Germline-derived CDR1 and CDR2 are MNHEY and SMNVEV (reference sequence). With 4 bases clipped from V and 5 bases from J, the junction kept 12 bases outside the gene matches. The CDR3 coding sequence is TGTGCCAGCAGTTCAGAATTAGGGGGACAGGGGGCCCACGAGCAGTACTTC. This codes for CASSSELGGQGAHEQYF.

The sample holds a few counts of this clonotype. This chain connects TRBV10-1 to TRBJ2-1; possibly TRBD2 for D (6 bases). Germline loops: CDR1 WNHNN, CDR2 SYGVQD (reference sequence). The germline V and J ends were trimmed by 0 bases and 5 bases, with 17 bases remaining between them. The CDR3 is made up of 17 amino acids. The CDR3 loop reads CASSESPISAGNNEQFF. The CDR3 DNA is TGCGCCAGCAGTGAGTCTCCCATCTCTGCGGGGAACAATGAGCAGTTCTTC.

J is TRBJ1-2 and V is TRBV7-2; D may be TRBD1 (6 bases). CDR3 length equals 12 residues. Germline V gives CDR1 SGHTA, CDR2 FQGNSA. Trimming cost V 2 bases and J 9 bases, with 10 bases left between them. The CDR3 is CASSLRGISYTF. The CDR3 bases are TGTGCCAGCAGCTTAAGGGGGATTAGCTACACCTTC.

This clonotype was seen a handful of times. This chain links TRBV20-1 with TRBJ2-1; D uncertain. The germline V gene has CDR1 DFQATT and CDR2 SNEGSKA (reference sequence). V dropped 3 bases and J dropped 4 bases, with 4 bases sitting between them. This CDR3 spans 11 amino acids. Written as DNA, the CDR3 is TGCAGTGCTAGTCAGTACAATGAGCAGTTCTTC. Protein product: CSASQYNEQFF.

The chain employs TRBV7-2 and TRBJ2-1; perhaps TRBD2 as D (5 bases). The J call may not be correct, given that the DNA end is closer to TRBJ2-7. In germline, CDR1 is SGHTA, CDR2 FQGNSA. This CDR3 has 15 residues. The CDR3 spells CASSDLGKPYNEQYF. The CDR3 DNA sequence: TGTGCCAGCAGCGATCTCGGGAAGCCGTACAATGAGCAGTACTTC.

The genes are TRBV10-1 and TRBJ2-7, with D perhaps matching TRBD2 (6 bases). With 6 bases removed from V and 6 bases from J, the gap between germline ends came to 18 bases. The CDR3 consists of 14 residues. Per germline, CDR1 WNHNN and CDR2 SYGVQD (reference sequence). The CDR3 protein is CASRRNRDSGEQYF. The DNA of the CDR3 is TGCGCCAGCAGAAGAAACCGGGACTCTGGCGAGCAGTACTTC.

The CDR3 loop reads CASSYIVGTDRTDTQYF. CDR3 coding DNA: TGTGCCAGCAGTTACATTGTGGGGACAGATCGAACAGATACGCAGTATTTT. The chain is built from TRBV6-6 and TRBJ2-3, with TRBD1 identical over 7 bases. There are 17 residues in the CDR3. V trimming: 2 bases; J trimming: 3 bases; junction bases outside the gene matches: 11. Per germline, CDR1 MNHNY and CDR2 SVGAGI (reference sequence).

This sequence joins TRBV12-5 and TRBJ2-5; TRBD1 agrees at 9 bases. The CDR3 length is 15 residues. Germline CDR1 is LGHNT and CDR2 is FRNRAP. With 3 bases clipped from V and 1 base from J, the junction kept 3 bases outside the gene matches. The CDR3 DNA sequence: TGTGCTAGTGGTTTCAGACAGGGGGGCCAAGAGACCCAGTACTTC. This codes for CASGFRQGGQETQYF. Drawing the rest from reference TRBV12-5 and TRBJ2-5, the complete variable domain is DARVTQTPRHKVTEMGQEVTMRCQPILGHNTVFWYRQTMMQGLELLAYFRNRAPLDDSGMPKDRFSAEMPDATLATLKIQPSEPRDSAVYFCASGFRQGGQETQYFGPGTRLLVL.

This clonotype was found a few times. This rearrangement joins TRBV4-2 to TRBJ2-7; TRBD2 aligns across 11 bases. The CDR3 is 15 residues long. Germline trimming cut 1 base from V and 2 bases from J; bases unmatched to any gene: 1. Germline V gene data show CDR1 as LGHNA and CDR2 as YNFKEQ. The CDR3 spells CASSQVLAGAYEQYF. The DNA of the CDR3 is TGTGCCAGCAGCCAAGTACTAGCGGGAGCCTACGAGCAGTACTTC.

This clonotype was found a few times. The CDR3 DNA follows: TGTGCCAGCAGTTTGGGGGGAGGTGGAAAGACCCAGTACTTC. Translated: CASSLGGGGKTQYF. The chain is built from TRBV28 and TRBJ2-5; D possibly corresponds to TRBD2 (6 bases). The CDR3 runs 14 residues. In germline, CDR1 is MDHEN, CDR2 SYDVKM. V was shortened by 3 bases and J by 6 bases, with 14 bases between the two germline ends.

The chain links TRBV7-2 to TRBJ2-3; 9 bases fit TRBD2. CDR3 length: 15 amino acids. Germline-derived CDR1 and CDR2 are SGHTA and FQGNSA. After removal of 1 base from V and 6 bases from J, the junction contained 5 bases not matched to a gene. CDR3 amino acids: CASSLVSGSWDTQYF. In nucleotides, the CDR3 is TGTGCCAGCAGCTTAGTTAGCGGGAGTTGGGATACGCAGTATTTT.

The DNA of the CDR3 is TGTGCCAGCAGTTGGGGGGACAGTAATTCACCCCTCCACTTT. As protein: CASSWGDSNSPLHF. V and J are TRBV27 and TRBJ1-6; 7 bases map to TRBD1. CDR1 is MNHEY and CDR2 is SMNVEV in the germline V gene (reference sequence). The CDR3 has 14 residues. Unmatched junction bases numbered 3, after V lost 4 bases and J lost 6 bases.

This sequence joins TRBV30 and TRBJ2-7; 7 bases line up with TRBD2. The tail of the sequence fits TRBJ2-4 better, so the J call may be wrong. Germline values: CDR1 GTSNPN, CDR2 SVGIG (reference sequence). This CDR3 has 14 amino acids. Here the CDR3 reads CAWSVNGGGDIQYF. CDR3 DNA: TGTGCCTGGAGTGTTAATGGGGGAGGGGACATTCAGTACTTC.

This clonotype was seen a handful of times. The V gene is TRBV12-3 or TRBV12-4, the J gene TRBJ2-3; TRBD1 might be the D (5 bases). CDR3 length: 15 amino acids. Trimming shortened V by 3 bases and J by 3 bases, and 13 bases separated the two germline ends. CDR3 sequence: CASSFPRGGTDTQYF. In DNA, the CDR3 is TGTGCCAGCAGTTTCCCAAGGGGTGGAACAGATACGCAGTATTTT.

The CDR3 protein is CASSQEGATSGGGQFF. Written as DNA, the CDR3 is TGCGCCAGCAGCCAAGAGGGGGCGACTAGCGGGGGGGGGCAGTTCTTC. The chain couples TRBV4-1 to TRBJ2-1; 14 bases are shared with TRBD2. Germline CDR1 and CDR2: MGHRA and YSYEKL. V shed 0 bases, J shed 12 bases, and the junction held 7 bases outside the gene matches. This CDR3 region has 16 residues.

CDR3 protein: CASSQLAGGAGHQETQYF. For the CDR3, the DNA is TGCGCCAGCAGCCAGCTAGCGGGAGGGGCCGGTCACCAAGAGACCCAGTACTTC. The chain uses TRBV4-1 and TRBJ2-5; TRBD2 matches at 12 bases. With V trimmed by 3 bases and J by 0 bases, 8 bases remained unmatched. Per germline, CDR1 MGHRA and CDR2 YSYEKL. There are 18 residues in the CDR3.

This clonotype was observed a handful of times. The chain uses TRBV4-1 and TRBJ2-4; tentatively, D is TRBD1 (5 bases). CDR1 and CDR2 (germline): MGHRA, YSYEKL. V was cut by 2 bases and J by 5 bases, with 10 bases left in between. This CDR3 spans 14 amino acids. The CDR3 here is CASSQRQWENIQYF. As DNA, the CDR3 is TGCGCCAGCAGCCAACGACAGTGGGAAAACATTCAGTACTTC.

V is TRBV10-3 and J is TRBJ2-7, with TRBD2 identical over 8 bases. CDR1 and CDR2 (germline): ENHRY, SYGVKD. The CDR3 covers 17 residues. After removal of 2 bases from V and 1 base from J, the junction contained 10 bases not matched to a gene. CDR3: CAISEPISGSLSYEQYF. CDR3 sequence (DNA): TGTGCCATCAGTGAGCCTATCAGCGGGAGTCTATCCTACGAGCAGTACTTC.

The chain links TRBV28 to TRBJ2-5; no definite D call. The CDR3 is 13 residues long. Trimming stripped 5 bases from V and 0 bases from J, with 7 bases between. CDR1 is MDHEN and CDR2 is SYDVKM in the germline V gene. For the CDR3, the DNA is TGTGCCAGCAGTAGACTGAACCAAGAGACCCAGTACTTC. This translates into CASSRLNQETQYF.

This chain links TRBV20-1 with TRBJ2-5; no clear D. Trimming removed 0 bases from V and 4 bases from J, with 12 bases in between. Looked up from germline, CDR1 is DFQATT and CDR2 is SNEGSKA (reference sequence). This CDR3 contains 14 residues. The CDR3 here is CSAREPGRRETQYF. The DNA for the CDR3 is TGCAGTGCTAGAGAGCCCGGCAGGAGAGAGACCCAGTACTTC.

This chain joins TRBV4-1 and TRBJ2-4; the D gene is possibly TRBD1 (5 bases). CDR3 length: 16 amino acids. With 1 base removed from V and 7 bases from J, the gap between germline ends came to 17 bases. Germline V lookup: CDR1 MGHRA, CDR2 YSYEKL. CDR3 nucleotide sequence: TGCGCCAGCAGCCAAGTCCAGGGTAGCTCTGGCAACATTCAGTACTTC. It codes for CASSQVQGSSGNIQYF.

CDR3 residues: CASSFSGVTYEQYF. In DNA, the CDR3 is TGTGCCAGCAGTTTTAGCGGGGTGACCTACGAGCAGTACTTC. This sequence joins TRBV27 and TRBJ2-7; 8 nucleotides align to TRBD2. The germline gives CDR1 MNHEY, CDR2 SMNVEV (reference sequence). The CDR3 contains 14 residues. V shed 3 bases, J shed 2 bases, and the junction held 3 bases outside the gene matches.

This clonotype appeared once. The chain carries TRBV29-1 and TRBJ2-4; D may be TRBD2 (7 bases). Germline V gene lookup returns CDR1 SQVTM and CDR2 ANQGSEA. CDR3 length: 14 amino acids. V lost 4 bases, J lost 13 bases, and 23 bases lay in between. The chain's CDR3 is CSVVKAGAIDEQYF. Written as DNA, the CDR3 is TGCAGCGTTGTAAAGGCGGGGGCCATCGATGAGCAGTACTTC.

This clonotype has ten or more counts. The chain couples TRBV7-9 to TRBJ1-6; no firm D call. This CDR3 contains 14 residues. Trimming took 5 bases from V and 6 from J, leaving 11 bases between them. Germline assignment: CDR1 SEHNR and CDR2 FQNEAQ (reference sequence). CDR3 nucleotides: TGTGCCAGCAGCCCCTTAGGGCGTAATTCACCCCTCCACTTT. Its protein product is CASSPLGRNSPLHF.

A few counts support this clonotype. The chain joins TRBV11-2 to TRBJ2-5; D perhaps matches TRBD1 (6 bases). TRBJ2-7 matches the DNA end more closely, so the J call is doubtful. The CDR3 spans 14 residues. Per germline, CDR1 SGHAT and CDR2 FQNNGV. The CDR3 sequence is CASSSFQGSHEQYF. CDR3 nucleotide sequence: TGTGCCAGCAGCTCTTTCCAGGGGTCCCACGAGCAGTACTTC.

Ten or more counts support this clonotype. This sequence joins TRBV7-2 and TRBJ2-3; 8 nucleotides align to TRBD2. The CDR3 consists of 14 residues. Germline lookup yields CDR1 SGHTA and CDR2 FQGNSA. After removal of 3 bases from V and 6 bases from J, the junction contained 5 bases not matched to a gene. CDR3 DNA sequence: TGTGCCAGCAGCTTGTCTAGCGGGTCCGATACGCAGTATTTT. Encoded protein: CASSLSSGSDTQYF. The whole variable domain, filled in from reference TRBV7-2 and TRBJ2-3, reads GAGVSQSPSNKVTEKGKDVELRCDPISGHTALYWYRQSLGQGLEFLIYFQGNSAPDKSGLPSDRFSAERTGGSVSTLTIQRTQQEDSAVYLCASSLSSGSDTQYFGPGTRLTVL.

The V and J genes are TRBV6-1 and TRBJ2-5; TRBD2 matches at 10 bases. The germline V gene has CDR1 MNHNS and CDR2 SASEGT. CDR3 length: 17 amino acids. J gave up 6 bases and V 0 bases, and 10 bases lay outside the gene matches. CDR3 in DNA: TGTGCCAGCAGTGAAGCGGTGGCTACTAGCGGGATGCAGACCCAGTACTTC. It specifies CASSEAVATSGMQTQYF.